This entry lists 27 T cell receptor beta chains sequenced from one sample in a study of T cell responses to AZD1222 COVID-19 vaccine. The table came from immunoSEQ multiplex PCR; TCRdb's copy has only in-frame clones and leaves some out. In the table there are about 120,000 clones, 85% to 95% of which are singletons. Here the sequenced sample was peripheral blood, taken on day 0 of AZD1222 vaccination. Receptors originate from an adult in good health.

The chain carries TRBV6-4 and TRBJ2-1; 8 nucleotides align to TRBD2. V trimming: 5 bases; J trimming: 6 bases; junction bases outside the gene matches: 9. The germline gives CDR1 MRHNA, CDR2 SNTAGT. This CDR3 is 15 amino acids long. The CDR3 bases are TGTGCCAGCAGTCCTACTAGCGGACCCTTCAATGAGCAGTTCTTC. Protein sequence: CASSPTSGPFNEQFF.

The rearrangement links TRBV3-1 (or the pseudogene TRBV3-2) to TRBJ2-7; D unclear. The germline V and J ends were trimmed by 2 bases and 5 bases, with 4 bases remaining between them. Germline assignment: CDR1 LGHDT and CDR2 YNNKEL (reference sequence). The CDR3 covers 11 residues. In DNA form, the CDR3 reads TGTGCCAGCAGCCAAATCCACGAGCAGTACTTC. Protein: CASSQIHEQYF.

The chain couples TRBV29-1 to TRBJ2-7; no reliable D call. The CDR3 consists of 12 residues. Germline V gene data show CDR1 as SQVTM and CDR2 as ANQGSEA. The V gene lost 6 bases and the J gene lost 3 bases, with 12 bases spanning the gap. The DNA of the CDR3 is TGCAGCGTCCTTCTGACGGACTACGAGCAGTACTTC. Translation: CSVLLTDYEQYF.

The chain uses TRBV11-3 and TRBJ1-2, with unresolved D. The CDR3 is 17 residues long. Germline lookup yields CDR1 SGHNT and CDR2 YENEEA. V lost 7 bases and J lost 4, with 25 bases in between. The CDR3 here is CASTRRPDGRLTYGYTF. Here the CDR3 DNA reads TGTGCCAGCACCCGACGGCCTGATGGTCGGCTAACCTATGGCTACACCTTC.

The CDR3 sequence: CASSQVLLAGYNEQFF. DNA for the CDR3: TGTGCCAGCAGCCAAGTGTTGCTAGCGGGTTACAATGAGCAGTTCTTC. The genes are TRBV3-1 (or the pseudogene TRBV3-2) and TRBJ2-1; TRBD2 aligns across 8 bases. The trim removed 1 base at V and 4 bases at J, leaving 6 bases unmatched. The CDR3 contains 16 residues. Germline V gene data show CDR1 as LGHDT and CDR2 as YNNKEL (reference sequence).

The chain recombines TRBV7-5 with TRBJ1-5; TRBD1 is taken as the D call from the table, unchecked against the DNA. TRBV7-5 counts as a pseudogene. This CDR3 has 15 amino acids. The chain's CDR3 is CARSQTQPLNQPQHF. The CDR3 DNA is TGTGCCAGAAGTCAGACACAACCCTTAAATCAGCCCCAGCATTTT.

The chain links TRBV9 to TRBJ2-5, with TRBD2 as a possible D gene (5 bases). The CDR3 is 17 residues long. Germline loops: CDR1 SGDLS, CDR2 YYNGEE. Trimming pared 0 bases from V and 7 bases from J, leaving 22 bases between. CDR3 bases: TGTGCCAGCAGCGTAGAACCTGAGGGCGCAGGCGCTGGGACCCAGTACTTC. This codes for CASSVEPEGAGAGTQYF.

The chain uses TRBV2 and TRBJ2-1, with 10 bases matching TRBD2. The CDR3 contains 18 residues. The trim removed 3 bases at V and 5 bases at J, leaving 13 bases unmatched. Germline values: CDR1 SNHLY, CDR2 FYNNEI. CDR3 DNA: TGTGCCAGCAGTGACCCCCCGGTGGGTAGCGGGAGGAACAATGAGCAGTTCTTC. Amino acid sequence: CASSDPPVGSGRNNEQFF.

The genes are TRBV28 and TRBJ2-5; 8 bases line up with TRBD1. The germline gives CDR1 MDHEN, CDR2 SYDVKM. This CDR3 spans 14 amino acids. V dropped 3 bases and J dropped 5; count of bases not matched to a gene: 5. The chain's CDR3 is CASSFLDRAETQYF. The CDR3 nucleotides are TGTGCCAGCAGTTTCCTGGACAGGGCGGAGACCCAGTACTTC.

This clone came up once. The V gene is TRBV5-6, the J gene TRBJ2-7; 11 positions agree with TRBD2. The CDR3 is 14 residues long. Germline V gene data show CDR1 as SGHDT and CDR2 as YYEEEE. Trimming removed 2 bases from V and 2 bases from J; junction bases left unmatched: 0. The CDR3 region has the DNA TGTGCCAGCAGCTTACTAGCGGGAGCCTACGAGCAGTACTTC. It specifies CASSLLAGAYEQYF.

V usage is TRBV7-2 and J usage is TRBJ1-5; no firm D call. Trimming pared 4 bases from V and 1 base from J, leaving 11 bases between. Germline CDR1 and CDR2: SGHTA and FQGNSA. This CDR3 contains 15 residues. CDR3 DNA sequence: TGTGCCAGCAGCTACCTTGGAGTCAGCAATCAGCCCCAGCATTTT. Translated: CASSYLGVSNQPQHF.

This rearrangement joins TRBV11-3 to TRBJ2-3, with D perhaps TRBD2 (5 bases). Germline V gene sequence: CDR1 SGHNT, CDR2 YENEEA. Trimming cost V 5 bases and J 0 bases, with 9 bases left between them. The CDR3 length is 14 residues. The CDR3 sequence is CASSRGMSTDTQYF. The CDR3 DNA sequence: TGTGCCAGCAGCCGGGGAATGAGCACAGATACGCAGTATTTT.

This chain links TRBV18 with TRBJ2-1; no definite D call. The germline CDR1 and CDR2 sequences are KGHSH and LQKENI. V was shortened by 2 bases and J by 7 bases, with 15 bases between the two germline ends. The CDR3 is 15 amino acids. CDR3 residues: CASSPDNVRWNEQFF. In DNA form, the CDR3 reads TGTGCCAGCTCACCAGATAATGTCCGGTGGAATGAGCAGTTCTTC.

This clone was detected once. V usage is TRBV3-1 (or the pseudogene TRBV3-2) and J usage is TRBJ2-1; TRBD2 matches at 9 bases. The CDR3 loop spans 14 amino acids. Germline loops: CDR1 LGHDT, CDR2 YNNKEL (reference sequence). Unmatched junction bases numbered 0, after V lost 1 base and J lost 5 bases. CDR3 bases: TGTGCCAGCAGCCAAGGACTAGCGGACAATGAGCAGTTCTTC. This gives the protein CASSQGLADNEQFF.

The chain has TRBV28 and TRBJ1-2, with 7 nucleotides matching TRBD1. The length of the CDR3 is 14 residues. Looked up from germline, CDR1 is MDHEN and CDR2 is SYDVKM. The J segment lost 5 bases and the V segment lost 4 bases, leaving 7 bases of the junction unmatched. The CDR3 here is CASSYRGGGYGYTF. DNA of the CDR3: TGTGCCAGCAGTTACAGGGGAGGGGGATATGGCTACACCTTC.

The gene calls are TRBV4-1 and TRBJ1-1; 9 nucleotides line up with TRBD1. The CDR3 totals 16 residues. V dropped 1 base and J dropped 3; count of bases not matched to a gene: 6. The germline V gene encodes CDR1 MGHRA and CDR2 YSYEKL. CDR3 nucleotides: TGCGCCAGCAGCCAAGGACAGGGGGACGGTGACACTGAAGCTTTCTTT. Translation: CASSQGQGDGDTEAFF.

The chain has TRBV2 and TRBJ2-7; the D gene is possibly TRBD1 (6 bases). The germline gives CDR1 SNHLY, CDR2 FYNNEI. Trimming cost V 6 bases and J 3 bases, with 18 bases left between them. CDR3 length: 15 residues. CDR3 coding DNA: TGTGCCAGCAGGACCCGAGCCGGACAGCTCTACGAGCAGTACTTC. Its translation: CASRTRAGQLYEQYF.

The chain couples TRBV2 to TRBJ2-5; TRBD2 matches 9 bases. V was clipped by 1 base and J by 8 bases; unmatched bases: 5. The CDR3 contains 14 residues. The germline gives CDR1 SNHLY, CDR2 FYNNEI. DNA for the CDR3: TGTGCCAGCAGTGAAGGGGTTAGCGGGGGTACCCAGTACTTC. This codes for CASSEGVSGGTQYF.

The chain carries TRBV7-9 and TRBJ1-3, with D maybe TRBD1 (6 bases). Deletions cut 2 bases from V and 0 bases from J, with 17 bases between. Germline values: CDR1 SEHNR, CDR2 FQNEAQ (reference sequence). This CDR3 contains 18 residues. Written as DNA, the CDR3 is TGTGCCAGCAGCTTAACCACGACGGGGGGCCTCTCTGGAAACACCATATATTTT. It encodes CASSLTTTGGLSGNTIYF.

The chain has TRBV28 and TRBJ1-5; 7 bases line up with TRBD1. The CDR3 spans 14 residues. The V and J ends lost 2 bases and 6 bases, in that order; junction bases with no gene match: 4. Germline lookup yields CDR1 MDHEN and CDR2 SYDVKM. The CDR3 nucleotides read TGTGCCAGCAGTTTAGAGGGGGCGGTTCAGCCCCAGCATTTT. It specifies CASSLEGAVQPQHF.

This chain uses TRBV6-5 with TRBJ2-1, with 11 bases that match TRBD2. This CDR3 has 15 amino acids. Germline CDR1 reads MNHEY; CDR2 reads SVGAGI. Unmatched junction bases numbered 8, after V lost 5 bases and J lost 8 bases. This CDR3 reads CASSPTSGSVDEQFF. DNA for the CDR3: TGTGCCAGCAGTCCCACTAGCGGGAGCGTCGATGAGCAGTTCTTC.

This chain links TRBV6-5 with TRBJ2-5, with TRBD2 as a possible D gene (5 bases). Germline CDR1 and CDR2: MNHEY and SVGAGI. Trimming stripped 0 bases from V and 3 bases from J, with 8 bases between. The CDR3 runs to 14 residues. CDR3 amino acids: CASSYSGLEETQYF. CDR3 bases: TGTGCCAGCAGTTACTCAGGACTGGAAGAGACCCAGTACTTC.

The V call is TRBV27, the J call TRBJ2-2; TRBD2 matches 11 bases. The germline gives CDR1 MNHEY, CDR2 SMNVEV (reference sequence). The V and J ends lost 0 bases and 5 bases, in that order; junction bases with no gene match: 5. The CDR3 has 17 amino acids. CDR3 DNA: TGTGCCAGCAGTTTATCTAGCGGGAGGGCCCGGACCGGGGAGCTGTTTTTT. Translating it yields CASSLSSGRARTGELFF.

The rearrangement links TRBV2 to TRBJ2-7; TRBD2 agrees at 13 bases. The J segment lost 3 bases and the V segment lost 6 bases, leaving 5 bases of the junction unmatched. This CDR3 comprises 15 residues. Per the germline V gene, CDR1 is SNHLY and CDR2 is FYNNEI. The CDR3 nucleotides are TGTGCCAGCAGCCCTCGGACTAGCGGGAGCTACGAGCAGTACTTC. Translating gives CASSPRTSGSYEQYF.

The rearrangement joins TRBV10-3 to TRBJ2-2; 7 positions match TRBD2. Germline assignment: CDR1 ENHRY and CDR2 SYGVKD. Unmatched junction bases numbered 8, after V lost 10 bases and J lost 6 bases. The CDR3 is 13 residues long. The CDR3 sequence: CATVSGAAGELFF. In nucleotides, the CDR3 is TGTGCCACCGTCAGCGGGGCGGCCGGGGAGCTGTTTTTT.

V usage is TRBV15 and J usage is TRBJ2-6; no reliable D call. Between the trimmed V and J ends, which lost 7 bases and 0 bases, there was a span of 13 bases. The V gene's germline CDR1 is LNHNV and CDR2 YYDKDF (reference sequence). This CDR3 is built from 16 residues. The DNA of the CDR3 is TGTGCCACCACGGGCGGTGAGAGCTCTGGGGCCAACGTCCTGACTTTC. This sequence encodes CATTGGESSGANVLTF. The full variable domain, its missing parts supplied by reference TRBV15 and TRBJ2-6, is DAMVIQNPRYQVTQFGKPVTLSCSQTLNHNVMYWYQQKSSQAPKLLFHYYDKDFNNEADTPDNFQSRRPNTSFCFLDIRSPGLGDTAMYLCATTGGESSGANVLTFGAGSRLTVL.

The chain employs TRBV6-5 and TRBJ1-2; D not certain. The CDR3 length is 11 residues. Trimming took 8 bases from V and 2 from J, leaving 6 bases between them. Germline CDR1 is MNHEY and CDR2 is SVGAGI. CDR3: CASDTNYGYTF. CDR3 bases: TGTGCCAGCGACACCAACTATGGCTACACCTTC.